Detailed here is one T cell receptor beta chain. Within the sample, other DNA sequences also encode this same CDR3. The sample originates from a study of blood T cell repertoires in COVID-19. The wider study: Samples came from the United States, Italy and Spain, spanning acute and convalescent COVID-19.

A Seattle source enrolled patients during active infection and followed them longitudinally. In the original analysis: Estimation of nucleated cell counts was performed using reference gene primer amplification. Assay: immunoSEQ multiplex PCR; the TCRdb copy retains only in-frame clones and omits some. The V and J calls and clone size come from that table; D and trimming were worked out from the DNA. The data show a few hundred thousand clones, about 85% seen once. CDR3 size: 13 residues. Germline CDR1 reads SGHAT; CDR2 reads FQDESV (reference sequence). Trimming cost V 1 base and J 4 bases, with 5 bases left between them.

This TCR was sampled from a human donor with COVID-19, enrolled during active disease. The donor label of this sample is uncertain. This rearrangement joins TRBV11-1 to TRBJ1-5; D remains ambiguous. The source material was peripheral blood. CDR3 sequence: CASSLGANQPQHF. CDR3 sequence (DNA): TGTGCCAGCAGCTTAGGGGCTAATCAGCCCCAGCATTTT.